This T cell receptor beta chain came from a study of blood T cell repertoires in COVID-19. This clone showed up just once. Germline assignment: CDR1 LGHNA and CDR2 YNFKEQ. The CDR3 totals 17 residues. The V end lost 1 base, the J end lost 2 bases, and 12 bases lay between the germline ends. The method was immunoSEQ multiplex PCR; TCRdb's version includes in-frame clones alone and lacks a portion of them. The repertoire consists of tens of thousands of clones, with 70% to 90% occurring once and the leading ten covering over 9.5%. The chain recombines TRBV4-2 with TRBJ2-6, with TRBD1 as a possible D gene (6 bases). This sequence originates from a human donor in a cohort sampled during active COVID-19. Material for sequencing was peripheral blood. The CDR3 loop is CASSQAEGDPGANVLTF. Here the CDR3 DNA reads TGTGCCAGCAGCCAAGCTGAGGGGGACCCTGGGGCCAACGTCCTGACTTTC.